Below, 11 T cell receptor beta chains from the same sample are listed, as sequenced in a study of T-cell memory formation after mild COVID-19. TCRdb analysed the 5' RACE reads with MiXCR anew, one entry per CDR3 protein. The sample holds hundreds of thousands of distinct CDR3 sequences, 18% seen once. Input material: PBMCs or a T cell subset sorted from them (not recorded which). These receptors all come from a man in his late teens or twenties who had mild COVID-19 (a few samples of this study predate the infection). Cell type and time point are not known.

In its sample, this clonotype was seen many times. The J gene is TRBJ1-1, the V gene TRBV5-1, with a weak D call TRBD1 (5 bases). Germline V CDR1 and CDR2: SGHRS, YFSETQ. The CDR3 covers 13 residues. The V gene lost 4 bases and the J gene lost 6 bases, with 13 bases spanning the gap. In DNA form, the CDR3 reads TGCGCCAGCAGCCTCGGACGGGACTCTGAAGCTTTCTTT. Translating gives CASSLGRDSEAFF. Filled out from reference TRBV5-1 and TRBJ1-1, the complete variable domain reads KAGVTQTPRYLIKTRGQQVTLSCSPISGHRSVSWYQQTPGQGLQFLFEYFSETQRNKGNFPGRFSGRQFSNSRSEMNVSTLELGDSALYLCASSLGRDSEAFFGQGTRLTVV.

The chain recombines TRBV29-1 with TRBJ1-1; unclear D gene. The germline gives CDR1 SQVTM, CDR2 ANQGSEA. The CDR3 spans 11 residues. V lost 6 bases to trimming and J lost 3 bases, with 8 bases between them. CDR3 coding DNA: TGCAGCGTGACCCGGTACACTGAAGCTTTCTTT. It codes for CSVTRYTEAFF. Variable domain in full (rest from reference TRBV29-1 and TRBJ1-1): SAVISQKPSRDICQRGTSLTIQCQVDSQVTMMFWYRQQPGQSLTLIATANQGSEATYESGFVIDKFPISRPNLTFSTLTVSNMSPEDSSIYLCSVTRYTEAFFGQGTRLTVV.

This sequence joins TRBV5-6 and TRBJ1-5; D is ambiguous. Trimming removed 4 bases from V and 3 bases from J, with 14 bases in between. Germline values: CDR1 SGHDT, CDR2 YYEEEE. This CDR3 region has 15 residues. The CDR3 is CASSAEGGYNQPQHF. CDR3 nucleotides: TGTGCCAGCAGCGCGGAGGGAGGATACAATCAGCCCCAGCATTTT.

This clonotype was counted ten times or more. The chain has TRBV20-1 and TRBJ1-5, with 8 bases lining up with TRBD1. Trimming removed 0 bases from V and 5 bases from J; junction bases left unmatched: 21. Germline loops: CDR1 DFQATT, CDR2 SNEGSKA (reference sequence). The CDR3 runs to 20 residues. In DNA, the CDR3 is TGCAGTGCTAGAGATCGCCGACAGGGGTATTCAACCTATCTTCATCAGCCCCAGCATTTT. Amino acids: CSARDRRQGYSTYLHQPQHF.

The chain's CDR3 is CASSTPIGYTEAFF. The CDR3 nucleotides are TGTGCCAGTAGTACCCCGATCGGGTACACTGAAGCTTTCTTT. V usage is TRBV19 and J usage is TRBJ1-1; D ambiguous. V gave up 4 bases and J gave up 3 bases, with 12 bases separating them. CDR3 length: 14 residues. Germline CDR1 LNHDA, CDR2 SQIVND (reference sequence).

This clonotype showed up just a few times. The CDR3 coding sequence is TGTGCCAGCAGCTATCAGGGGGCAATGAACACTGAAGCTTTCTTT. Residues: CASSYQGAMNTEAFF. The genes are TRBV7-2 and TRBJ1-1; TRBD1 matches at 8 bases. J was trimmed by 0 bases and V by 4 bases; bases with no gene match: 4. The CDR3 extends over 15 amino acids. CDR1 and CDR2 (germline): SGHTA, FQGNSA.

The CDR3 nucleotides are TGTGCCAGCAGTTTGGGCTGGAGGGTTGGCTACACCTTC. It specifies CASSLGWRVGYTF. This chain links TRBV12-3 or TRBV12-4 with TRBJ1-2; no firm D call. The CDR3 has 13 amino acids. Trimming took off 3 bases at V and 7 bases at J, with 12 bases between the two ends.

V and J are TRBV9 and TRBJ2-5; a weak D match, TRBD2 (6 bases). Germline CDR1 reads SGDLS; CDR2 reads YYNGEE. V lost 2 bases to trimming and J lost 5 bases, with 16 bases between them. The CDR3 length is 15 residues. CDR3 nucleotide sequence: TGTGCCAGCAGCGTTAGCTGGGGGGTTGGGGAGACCCAGTACTTC. Amino acid sequence: CASSVSWGVGETQYF.

The chain employs TRBV20-1 and TRBJ2-2; 13 bases align to TRBD2. This CDR3 comprises 16 residues. V was clipped by 2 bases and J by 6 bases; unmatched bases: 6. Per the germline V gene, CDR1 is DFQATT and CDR2 is SNEGSKA (reference sequence). The CDR3 sequence: CSARTTSGGAPGELFF. CDR3 in DNA: TGCAGTGCTAGAACTACTAGCGGGGGGGCCCCCGGGGAGCTGTTTTTT.

The chain combines TRBV7-9 with TRBJ1-1, with no clear D. Trimming cost V 1 base and J 6 bases, with 9 bases left between them. Looked up from germline, CDR1 is SEHNR and CDR2 is FQNEAQ (reference sequence). The CDR3 sequence is 13 residues long. The DNA for the CDR3 is TGTGCCAGCAGCTTAGTGGCCCCCCCTGAAGCTTTCTTT. As protein: CASSLVAPPEAFF.

This clonotype has just a few counts. This sequence joins TRBV20-1 and TRBJ1-1; the D gene is possibly TRBD1 (6 bases). The ends were cut back, 5 bases at V and 1 base at J, with 11 bases in the middle. The length of the CDR3 is 13 residues. CDR1 DFQATT and CDR2 SNEGSKA come from the germline V gene (reference sequence). CDR3 sequence (DNA): TGCAGTGCTGGAAAGGGACAGAACACTGAAGCTTTCTTT. It specifies CSAGKGQNTEAFF.